This passage covers 13 T cell receptor beta chains from one sample sequenced in a study of metastatic and nonmetastatic thyroid tumors. TCRdb reprocessed the PCR reads via MiXCR. The profile shows roughly 34,000 clones, 15% of them singletons. Patients underwent thyroid surgery, and none had received any treatment before it. The sample consisted of blood. These receptors originate from a male donor with papillary thyroid cancer or a benign thyroid nodule (not recorded which). Some clones in this sample may be carry-over from other donors' samples.

For this clone: One end of the junction does not line up with germline, which may come from a read error. This rearrangement joins TRBV24-1 to TRBJ2-2; D might be TRBD1 or TRBD2, each matching 5 bases. Germline loops: CDR1 KGHDR, CDR2 SFDVKD. The CDR3 sequence is 16 residues long. The CDR3: CATSDLLQVGAGELFF. Here the CDR3 DNA reads TGTGCCACCAGTGACCTTCTACAGGTGGGCGCCGGGGAGCTGTTCTTT.

Many counts were recorded for this clone. The gene calls are TRBV10-2 and TRBJ1-5; 11 bases are a match to TRBD1. The CDR3 runs to 14 residues. Germline V CDR1 and CDR2: WSHSY, SAAADI. Trimming at V came to 6 bases and at J to 4 bases, leaving 2 bases not matched to a gene. The CDR3 nucleotides read TGCGCCAGCAGGGGACAGGGGGAGAATCAGCCCCAGCATTTT. Translating gives CASRGQGENQPQHF.

Many counts were recorded for this clone. V and J are TRBV12-3 or TRBV12-4 and TRBJ2-5, with D possibly being TRBD1 or TRBD2 (5 bases each). Trimming stripped 5 bases from V and 3 bases from J, with 10 bases between. The CDR3 sequence is 13 residues long. The CDR3 protein is CASSLGGKETQYF. The CDR3, as DNA: TGTGCCAGCAGTCTTGGGGGAAAAGAGACCCAGTACTTC.

This clone was counted ten times or more. The CDR3 coding sequence is TGTGCCAGCAGCCAAGATGGCAGGGATGGAAACACCATATATTTT. Encoded protein: CASSQDGRDGNTIYF. The chain joins TRBV4-2 to TRBJ1-3, with TRBD1 as a possible D gene (5 bases). CDR1 is LGHNA, CDR2 YNFKEQ, per germline. The CDR3 is 15 residues long. The V end was cut by 0 bases, the J end by 3 bases, with 9 bases between.

This clone has a count of ten or more. The V call is TRBV2, the J call TRBJ1-5, with TRBD1 identical over 9 bases. The junction had 4 bases not matched to a gene; V was cut back by 3 bases and J by 4 bases. This CDR3 is 15 amino acids long. Germline-derived CDR1 and CDR2 are SNHLY and FYNNEI. Here the CDR3 DNA reads TGTGCCAGCAGTGAGATCGGGACAGGGAATCAGCCCCAGCATTTT. It codes for CASSEIGTGNQPQHF. The variable domain in full, with the rest retrieved from reference TRBV2 and TRBJ1-5, is EPEVTQTPSHQVTQMGQEVILRCVPISNHLYFYWYRQILGQKVEFLVSFYNNEISEKSEIFDDQFSVERPDGSNFTLKIRSTKLEDSAMYFCASSEIGTGNQPQHFGDGTRLSIL.

This clone was seen repeatedly, ten times or more. The chain uses TRBV10-3 and TRBJ2-1; 7 bases are a match to TRBD1. V dropped 0 bases and J dropped 4; count of bases not matched to a gene: 6. CDR1 is ENHRY, CDR2 SYGVKD, per germline. The CDR3 loop spans 16 amino acids. CDR3 DNA sequence: TGTGCCATCAGTGAGTCGACCGGGACAGCTTACAATGAGCAGTTCTTC. It is translated as CAISESTGTAYNEQFF.

This clone showed up many times. J is TRBJ2-1 and V is TRBV11-2; D is undetermined. Trimming pared 4 bases from V and 5 bases from J, leaving 12 bases between. The CDR3 spans 14 residues. From germline, CDR1 is SGHAT and CDR2 FQNNGV. CDR3 amino acids: CASSYRVGNNEQFF. CDR3 nucleotide sequence: TGTGCCAGCAGCTATCGTGTCGGAAACAATGAGCAGTTCTTC.

The chain joins TRBV6-1 to TRBJ2-1, with 11 bases lining up with TRBD2. Germline loops: CDR1 MNHNS, CDR2 SASEGT. The CDR3 has 16 amino acids. The junction had 11 bases not matched to a gene; V was cut back by 2 bases and J by 11 bases. The CDR3 DNA reads as TGTGCCAGCAGTGAATGGGGACTAGCGGCAACCCCACAGCAGTTCTTC. Translation: CASSEWGLAATPQQFF.

This clone was observed many times. The chain carries TRBV19 and TRBJ2-1; possible D gene TRBD1, 6 bases. Trimming removed 6 bases at V and 3 bases at J, with 15 bases between. The CDR3 contains 15 residues. Germline CDR1 and CDR2: LNHDA and SQIVND (reference sequence). The CDR3 spells CASRPTGSRYNEQFF. The CDR3 region has the DNA TGTGCCAGTAGGCCCACAGGGTCTCGCTACAATGAGCAGTTCTTC.

The gene calls are TRBV6-1 and TRBJ1-1; 7 nucleotides line up with TRBD1. The V gene's germline CDR1 is MNHNS and CDR2 SASEGT. This CDR3 has 14 residues. The ends lost 7 bases at V and 11 bases at J; junction bases unmatched: 16. CDR3 in amino acids: CASMATGSLSVAFF. The CDR3 coding sequence is TGTGCCAGCATGGCGACAGGGTCGCTCAGTGTGGCTTTCTTT.

This clone has at least ten counts. The V call is TRBV19, the J call TRBJ2-7, with D perhaps matching TRBD2 (6 bases). The germline V and J ends were trimmed by 5 bases and 3 bases, with 20 bases remaining between them. Germline V gene sequence: CDR1 LNHDA, CDR2 SQIVND (reference sequence). There are 16 residues in the CDR3. The DNA for the CDR3 is TGTGCCAGTAGTCCATGGGGCGGGGACGGACACTACGAGCAGTACTTC. Amino acids: CASSPWGGDGHYEQYF. Combining the CDR3 with reference TRBV19 and TRBJ2-7 gives the whole variable domain DGGITQSPKYLFRKEGQNVTLSCEQNLNHDAMYWYRQDPGQGLRLIYYSQIVNDFQKGDIAEGYSVSREKKESFPLTVTSAQKNPTAFYLCASSPWGGDGHYEQYFGPGTRLTVT.

In this sample, this clone turned up many times. The gene calls are TRBV6-1 and TRBJ2-7, with a tentative D call TRBD1 (6 bases). This CDR3 contains 13 residues. V dropped 7 bases and J dropped 1 base, with 11 bases sitting between them. The germline V gene has CDR1 MNHNS and CDR2 SASEGT. This CDR3 reads CASTRGESYEQYF. In DNA, the CDR3 is TGTGCCAGCACCAGGGGCGAGTCCTACGAGCAGTACTTC.

This clone was picked up a small number of times. V gene TRBV6-5 combines with J gene TRBJ2-1; 8 nucleotides line up with TRBD1. The CDR3 is made up of 16 amino acids. V shed 4 bases and J 0 bases; nucleotides not matched to a gene: 5. The germline V gene has CDR1 MNHEY and CDR2 SVGAGI. The chain's CDR3 is CASSSAGQGSYNEQFF. The CDR3, as DNA: TGTGCCAGCAGTTCCGCCGGACAGGGCTCCTACAATGAGCAGTTCTTC.